These 4 T cell receptor beta chains originate from one sample sequenced in a study of blood T cells in healthy people across ages. Combining a sample-barcoded 5' primer with a J-beta primer mix, a second PCR ran for roughly 6 to 11 cycles. TCRdb re-called the 5' RACE reads through MiXCR, storing one row per CDR3 protein. The table shows roughly 1.5 million distinct CDR3 sequences, with 35% to 45% occurring only once. Sequenced: blood. All receptors derive from a woman aged 18-29 years in good health.

The rearrangement joins TRBV4-1 to TRBJ2-6; 12 bases are shared with TRBD1. Trimming cost V 0 bases and J 0 bases; bases outside gene matches: 3. CDR1 and CDR2 (germline): MGHRA, YSYEKL. The CDR3 length is 19 residues. The CDR3 nucleotides are TGCGCCAGCAGCCAAGATAAGGGACAGGGGGCCTCTGGGGCCAACGTCCTGACTTTC. Its translation: CASSQDKGQGASGANVLTF.

CDR3 nucleotide sequence: TGTGCCAGCAGCTTAAATCTACGGAACTATGGCTACACCTTC. Protein product: CASSLNLRNYGYTF. The V call is TRBV13, the J call TRBJ1-2; the D is unclear. CDR1 is PRHDT and CDR2 is FYEKMQ in the germline V gene (reference sequence). The V and J ends lost 2 bases and 2 bases respectively, with 9 bases between them. The CDR3 spans 14 residues. The full variable domain, completed using reference TRBV13 and TRBJ1-2, is AAGVIQSPRHLIKEKRETATLKCYPIPRHDTVYWYQQGPGQDPQFLISFYEKMQSDKGSIPDRFSAQQFSDYHSELNMSSLELGDSALYFCASSLNLRNYGYTFGSGTRLTVV.

This clonotype was picked up a small number of times. This chain connects TRBV20-1 to TRBJ2-7; 8 bases agree with TRBD1. The CDR3 consists of 13 residues. V lost 5 bases and J lost 4; bases outside the gene matches: 7. The germline CDR1 and CDR2 sequences are DFQATT and SNEGSKA (reference sequence). This chain's CDR3 is CSASRTGWYEQYF. The DNA of the CDR3 is TGCAGTGCTTCCCGGACAGGGTGGTACGAGCAGTACTTC.

The chain has TRBV3-1 and TRBJ2-7; TRBD1 or TRBD2 may be the D gene (5 bases each). CDR1 LGHDT and CDR2 YNNKEL come from the germline V gene (reference sequence). The CDR3 loop spans 15 amino acids. The ends were cut back, 0 bases at V and 9 bases at J, with 18 bases in the middle. This CDR3 reads CASSQEGRPPKVQYF. The CDR3 coding sequence is TGTGCCAGCAGCCAAGAGGGACGGCCGCCCAAGGTGCAGTACTTC.